These 21 T cell receptor beta chains originate from one sample sequenced in a study of glioma-infiltrating T cells. Using RNA template, CDR3s of TCR alpha and beta were amplified with iRepertoire arm-PCR. One entry per CDR3 protein, called by TCRdb with MiXCR from the multiplex PCR reads. The sample records over 100,000 distinct CDR3 sequences, under 30% being singletons. Sequenced material: glioma tissue, nonneoplastic brain tissue, or PBMCs (not recorded which). The receptors originated from a human donor with low-grade glioma or glioblastoma, undergoing nonglioma brain surgery, or in good health (not recorded which).

This clonotype was recorded many times. The chain has TRBV7-2 and TRBJ2-3; D remains unclear. CDR3 length: 16 residues. V was cut by 3 bases and J by 3 bases, with 16 bases left in between. Germline V gene sequence: CDR1 SGHTA, CDR2 FQGNSA. The CDR3 protein is CASSFSSTRRTDTQYF. CDR3 nucleotides: TGTGCCAGCAGCTTTTCTTCGACGAGGCGGACAGATACGCAGTATTTT.

This clonotype was recorded a few times. V gene TRBV10-3 combines with J gene TRBJ2-1; TRBD2 matches at 8 bases. The CDR3 runs 14 residues. V shed 7 bases, J shed 7 bases, and the junction held 9 bases outside the gene matches. The germline V gene encodes CDR1 ENHRY and CDR2 SYGVKD. The CDR3 here is CAIMTGGTRNEQFF. The CDR3 nucleotides read TGTGCCATCATGACGGGGGGGACAAGGAATGAGCAGTTCTTC.

Many counts were recorded for this clonotype. V is TRBV28 and J is TRBJ2-1; 12 nucleotides agree with TRBD2. Germline CDR1 MDHEN, CDR2 SYDVKM. V shed 2 bases and J 6 bases; nucleotides not matched to a gene: 5. The CDR3 extends over 16 amino acids. In DNA, the CDR3 is TGTGCCAGCAGTTTAAGTCTAGCGGGAGGGGGCAATGAGCAGTTCTTC. This translates into CASSLSLAGGGNEQFF.

This clonotype was detected ten times or more. The chain is built from TRBV4-2 and TRBJ2-7; TRBD1 might be the D (6 bases). Germline CDR1 reads LGHNA; CDR2 reads YNFKEQ. The CDR3 length is 14 residues. Trimming removed 4 bases at V and 6 bases at J, with 16 bases between. CDR3 sequence reads: CASSPSGESSEQYF. As DNA, the CDR3 is TGTGCCAGCAGCCCTTCAGGGGAGTCGTCCGAGCAGTACTTC.

Many counts were recorded for this clonotype. The chain's CDR3 is CASSSTSGSQYF. The CDR3 DNA follows: TGTGCCAGCAGTTCTACTAGCGGGTCGCAGTATTTT. The gene calls are TRBV27 and TRBJ2-3; 9 bases are a match to TRBD2. This CDR3 has 12 residues. Germline V CDR1 and CDR2: MNHEY, SMNVEV (reference sequence). Unmatched junction bases numbered 3, after V lost 4 bases and J lost 10 bases.

With respect to this clonotype: One junction end disagrees with the germline gene, perhaps due to a read error. This sequence joins TRBV4-1 and TRBJ2-7; D not certain. Germline-derived CDR1 and CDR2 are MGHRA and YSYEKL. The CDR3 spans 17 residues. The CDR3 reads CASSEELSTASVSKQYF. The CDR3 DNA reads as TGCGCCAGCAGCGAAGAGCTTAGCACCGCTTCGGTCTCTAAGCAGTACTTC.

This clonotype has at least ten counts. The V call is TRBV4-3, the J call TRBJ2-3, with D unclear. V dropped 0 bases and J dropped 6 bases, with 7 bases sitting between them. Germline V gene data show CDR1 as LGHNA and CDR2 as YSLEER. The CDR3 contains 13 residues. The CDR3 region has the DNA TGCGCCAGCAGCCAAGATGGGCGCGATACGCAGTATTTT. This sequence encodes CASSQDGRDTQYF.

The genes are TRBV7-6 and TRBJ2-7; 7 nucleotides align to TRBD1. The CDR3 is made up of 14 amino acids. With V trimmed by 2 bases and J by 5 bases, 6 bases remained unmatched. Germline values: CDR1 SGHVS, CDR2 FNYEAQ. CDR3 DNA: TGTGCCAGCAGCTTAAAGGGGGCTAGGGACGAGCAGTACTTC. This gives the protein CASSLKGARDEQYF.

The V call is TRBV19, the J call TRBJ2-5; no clear D gene. This CDR3 has 14 residues. CDR1 and CDR2 (germline): LNHDA, SQIVND (reference sequence). V lost 1 base and J lost 4, with 10 bases in between. This chain's CDR3 is CASSIGATGETQYF. CDR3 nucleotide sequence: TGTGCCAGTAGTATAGGGGCCACCGGAGAGACCCAGTACTTC.

A single count supports this clonotype. The V call is TRBV27, the J call TRBJ1-6; D might be TRBD1 (5 bases). Trimming left V 7 bases short and J 8 bases short, with 15 bases between. CDR1 MNHEY and CDR2 SMNVEV come from the germline V gene (reference sequence). This CDR3 spans 14 amino acids. The CDR3 DNA sequence: TGTGCCAGCATGCTGGGGCAGTGCCATTCACCCCTCCACTTT. Amino acid sequence: CASMLGQCHSPLHF.

This chain connects TRBV20-1 to TRBJ1-6; D gene unclear. The CDR3 totals 13 residues. V was trimmed by 2 bases and J by 8 bases, leaving 10 bases between them. The germline V gene encodes CDR1 DFQATT and CDR2 SNEGSKA (reference sequence). This CDR3 is CSARRGSHSPLHF. CDR3 DNA sequence: TGCAGTGCTAGACGAGGGTCCCATTCACCCCTCCACTTT.

The sample holds many counts of this clonotype. The J gene is TRBJ1-2, the V gene TRBV28; D unresolved. Germline V gene lookup returns CDR1 MDHEN and CDR2 SYDVKM. Trimming left V 5 bases short and J 0 bases short, with 1 base between. The CDR3 spans 11 residues. CDR3 sequence: CASSPNYGYTF. For the CDR3, the DNA is TGTGCCAGCAGTCCTAACTATGGCTACACCTTC.

This chain connects TRBV30 to TRBJ1-3; D not certain. Per the germline V gene, CDR1 is GTSNPN and CDR2 is SVGIG (reference sequence). The CDR3 contains 11 residues. Deletions cut 4 bases from V and 2 bases from J, with 3 bases between. The CDR3 region has the DNA TGTGCCTGGACTACTGGAAACACCATATATTTT. The encoded protein is CAWTTGNTIYF.

The chain uses TRBV7-9 and TRBJ2-2; 7 nucleotides align to TRBD1. The CDR3 runs 14 residues. The ends lost 7 bases at V and 4 bases at J; junction bases unmatched: 6. Germline V gene sequence: CDR1 SEHNR, CDR2 FQNEAQ (reference sequence). CDR3 amino acids: CASTRQGSTGELFF. The CDR3 DNA reads TGTGCCAGCACCCGACAGGGAAGCACCGGGGAGCTGTTTTTT.

The chain's CDR3 is CSVERERETQYF. For the CDR3, the DNA is TGCAGCGTTGAGCGGGAGAGGGAGACCCAGTACTTC. The chain employs TRBV29-1 and TRBJ2-5, with TRBD2 matching 7 bases. The CDR3 length is 12 residues. V lost 3 bases and J lost 5; bases outside the gene matches: 3. The germline V gene encodes CDR1 SQVTM and CDR2 ANQGSEA.

This clonotype has more than one count but fewer than ten. The J gene is TRBJ2-5, the V gene TRBV9; D is unclear. Trimming pared 4 bases from V and 5 bases from J, leaving 15 bases between. The CDR3 covers 14 residues. The V gene's germline CDR1 is SGDLS and CDR2 YYNGEE. CDR3 in amino acids: CASSLGGMGETQYF. CDR3 DNA: TGTGCCAGCAGCCTCGGCGGAATGGGTGAGACCCAGTACTTC.

The V call is TRBV5-1, the J call TRBJ2-5; D is possibly TRBD1 (6 bases). From germline, CDR1 is SGHRS and CDR2 YFSETQ. The V gene lost 0 bases and the J gene lost 5 bases, with 8 bases spanning the gap. The CDR3 has 13 residues. CDR3 coding DNA: TGCGCCAGCAGCTTGGCAGGGGACGAGACCCAGTACTTC. Translation: CASSLAGDETQYF.

The V call is TRBV11-2, the J call TRBJ2-2; D is unresolved. The V gene's germline CDR1 is SGHAT and CDR2 FQNNGV. The CDR3 extends over 16 amino acids. V was clipped by 1 base and J by 6 bases, with 15 bases between them. CDR3 loop: CASSLASSSRAGELFF. The CDR3 coding sequence is TGTGCCAGCAGCTTAGCTTCCAGCAGCCGCGCCGGGGAGCTGTTTTTT.

This chain links TRBV7-3 with TRBJ2-7; 10 bases align to TRBD2. V trimming: 2 bases; J trimming: 3 bases; junction bases outside the gene matches: 10. Germline V gene sequence: CDR1 SGHTA, CDR2 FQGTGA. This CDR3 comprises 17 residues. This chain's CDR3 is CASSLFPLAGGSYEQYF. CDR3 DNA sequence: TGTGCCAGCAGCTTATTTCCTTTAGCGGGAGGTAGCTACGAGCAGTACTTC. Full variable domain (rest looked up from reference TRBV7-3 and TRBJ2-7): GAGVSQTPSNKVTEKGKYVELRCDPISGHTALYWYRQSLGQGPEFLIYFQGTGAADDSGLPNDRFFAVRPEGSVSTLKIQRTERGDSAVYLCASSLFPLAGGSYEQYFGPGTRLTVT.

V is TRBV3-1 and J is TRBJ1-2, with D possibly being TRBD1 (5 bases). Trimming took 5 bases from V and 8 from J, leaving 21 bases between them. The V gene's germline CDR1 is LGHDT and CDR2 YNNKEL (reference sequence). The CDR3 consists of 15 residues. The CDR3 DNA is TGTGCCAGCAGCGTGGACACGACTCCTATAAGAGGCTACACCTTC. Its translation is CASSVDTTPIRGYTF.

This clonotype was seen many times. The genes are TRBV18 and TRBJ1-5; tentatively, D is TRBD1 (5 bases). V shed 3 bases and J shed 0 bases, with 9 bases lying between them. Per germline, CDR1 KGHSH and CDR2 LQKENI. The CDR3 loop spans 15 amino acids. CDR3 DNA sequence: TGTGCCAGCTCACCCCTAGGGGTTAGCAATCAGCCCCAGCATTTT. This codes for CASSPLGVSNQPQHF.